This entry lists 28 T cell receptor beta chains sequenced from one sample in a study of cytomegalovirus exposure and HLA in healthy donors. Use of 60 Vbeta and 13 Jbeta primers characterized the PCR. The repertoire was sequenced with immunoSEQ multiplex PCR; TCRdb's copy has only in-frame clones and lacks some. This sample has 150,000 to 200,000 clones, with around 86% found just once. The sample consisted of PBMCs. The receptors were sampled from a woman in her late teens or twenties in good health and CMV-seronegative.

The chain joins TRBV5-1 to TRBJ1-1; maybe TRBD1 (6 bases). The CDR3 sequence is 15 residues long. With 2 bases removed from V and 1 base from J, the gap between germline ends came to 12 bases. Germline V gene sequence: CDR1 SGHRS, CDR2 YFSETQ. The CDR3 here is CASSLADSQNTEAFF. The DNA for the CDR3 is TGCGCCAGCAGCTTAGCGGACAGCCAGAACACTGAAGCTTTCTTT.

The chain joins TRBV28 to TRBJ2-3; TRBD1 aligns across 9 bases. Germline CDR1 MDHEN, CDR2 SYDVKM. V lost 3 bases, J lost 6 bases, and 4 bases stayed unmatched. The CDR3 contains 14 residues. The CDR3 DNA reads as TGTGCCAGCAGTTTCCGGGACAGGGAGGATACGCAGTATTTT. Amino acid sequence: CASSFRDREDTQYF.

This clone is a singleton in its sample. The chain recombines TRBV9 with TRBJ1-3, with no clear D. Germline V lookup: CDR1 SGDLS, CDR2 YYNGEE. This CDR3 spans 16 amino acids. Trimming left V 1 base short and J 0 bases short, with 11 bases between. CDR3 sequence (DNA): TGTGCCAGCAGCGTAATAGCAGACTCCTCTGGAAACACCATATATTTT. Its protein is CASSVIADSSGNTIYF.

The gene calls are TRBV2 and TRBJ2-1; 8 bases are a match to TRBD1. Germline CDR1 and CDR2: SNHLY and FYNNEI. The CDR3 is made up of 16 amino acids. The J segment lost 12 bases and the V segment lost 4 bases, leaving 17 bases of the junction unmatched. CDR3 coding DNA: TGTGCCAGCAGTGTCAACGGACAGGGTGGGTTCGTAGGGCAGTTCTTC. Amino acid sequence: CASSVNGQGGFVGQFF.

The genes are TRBV2 and TRBJ2-7, with 8 bases matching TRBD1. This CDR3 is built from 14 residues. Germline loops: CDR1 SNHLY, CDR2 FYNNEI. J gave up 2 bases and V 6 bases, and 6 bases lay outside the gene matches. CDR3 protein: CASRRQGSAYEQYF. The CDR3 DNA sequence: TGTGCCAGCAGGAGACAGGGGTCAGCCTACGAGCAGTACTTC.

This clone was seen only a few times. The chain combines TRBV18 with TRBJ1-1; perhaps TRBD1 as D (6 bases). Germline CDR1 and CDR2: KGHSH and LQKENI. V was clipped by 6 bases and J by 6 bases, with 14 bases between them. The CDR3 covers 13 residues. The CDR3 loop reads CASSPHRDAEAFF. The CDR3, as DNA: TGTGCCAGCTCGCCGCACAGGGACGCTGAAGCTTTCTTT.

This clone occurred a few times. The chain links TRBV2 to TRBJ2-2, with D possibly TRBD1 on 6 matching bases. Trimming removed 9 bases from V and 6 bases from J, with 20 bases in between. Germline assignment: CDR1 SNHLY and CDR2 FYNNEI. CDR3 length equals 15 residues. The CDR3 nucleotides are TGTGCCAGTTCAAACCAGGGGATATTTTCCGGGGAGCTGTTTTTT. Translated: CASSNQGIFSGELFF.

The chain couples TRBV7-2 to TRBJ1-1, with TRBD1 as a possible D gene (5 bases). The CDR3 covers 18 residues. The V and J ends lost 2 bases and 3 bases respectively, with 22 bases between them. Germline-derived CDR1 and CDR2 are SGHTA and FQGNSA. The CDR3 DNA reads as TGTGCCAGCAGCTTATTGAGTTGGAGGGGAGGGGTGGACACTGAAGCTTTCTTT. It translates to CASSLLSWRGGVDTEAFF.

The rearrangement uses TRBV5-1 and TRBJ1-6; a possible D gene is TRBD1 (6 bases). The CDR3 totals 14 residues. The V end was cut by 4 bases, the J end by 6 bases, with 11 bases between. Germline values: CDR1 SGHRS, CDR2 YFSETQ. The CDR3 reads CASSPGQSNSPLHF. Here the CDR3 DNA reads TGCGCCAGCAGCCCTGGACAGTCTAATTCACCCCTCCACTTT.

This clone was found once. V gene TRBV9 combines with J gene TRBJ2-3; D ambiguous. This CDR3 has 14 residues. Trimming removed 4 bases at V and 8 bases at J, with 17 bases between. Germline V CDR1 and CDR2: SGDLS, YYNGEE. The DNA of the CDR3 is TGTGCCAGCAGCCCCTTCCGGGTCGCAGTTACGCAGTATTTT. This sequence encodes CASSPFRVAVTQYF.

The gene calls are TRBV30 and TRBJ1-6; the match to TRBD1 covers 7 bases. The ends lost 7 bases at V and 6 bases at J; junction bases unmatched: 6. The CDR3 loop spans 13 amino acids. CDR1 is GTSNPN, CDR2 SVGIG, per germline (reference sequence). For the CDR3, the DNA is TGTGCCTTCGCCGGGACAGTTAATTCACCCCTCCACTTT. The encoded protein is CAFAGTVNSPLHF. Variable domain in full (rest from reference TRBV30 and TRBJ1-6): SQTIHQWPATLVQPVGSPLSLECTVEGTSNPNLYWYRQAAGRGLQLLFYSVGIGQISSEVPQNLSASRPQDRQFILSSKKLLLSDSGFYLCAFAGTVNSPLHFGNGTRLTVT.

The rearrangement links TRBV6-6 to TRBJ2-5; TRBD1 agrees at 8 bases. The V segment lost 7 bases and the J segment 4 bases; nucleotides outside the gene matches: 5. Per germline, CDR1 MNHNY and CDR2 SVGAGI (reference sequence). The CDR3 covers 13 residues. This CDR3 is CASIPTGAETQYF. DNA for the CDR3: TGTGCCAGCATCCCGACAGGGGCAGAGACCCAGTACTTC.

The chain employs TRBV18 and TRBJ2-2; D possibly corresponds to TRBD2 (5 bases). Germline V lookup: CDR1 KGHSH, CDR2 LQKENI. The CDR3 totals 17 residues. Trimming left V 0 bases short and J 2 bases short, with 13 bases between. The CDR3 DNA reads as TGTGCCAGCTCACCACCTAAACCACTAGTTAACACCGGGGAGCTGTTTTTT. This translates into CASSPPKPLVNTGELFF. The full variable domain, rest sourced from reference TRBV18 and TRBJ2-2, is NAGVMQNPRHLVRRRGQEARLRCSPMKGHSHVYWYRQLPEEGLKFMVYLQKENIIDESGMPKERFSAEFPKEGPSILRIQQVVRGDSAAYFCASSPPKPLVNTGELFFGEGSRLTVL.

This sequence joins TRBV5-4 and TRBJ2-1; 8 nucleotides align to TRBD2. The CDR3 spans 15 residues. With 4 bases clipped from V and 7 bases from J, the junction kept 10 bases outside the gene matches. Germline CDR1 and CDR2: SGHNT and YYREEE (reference sequence). The CDR3 loop is CASSPYLAGRNEQFF. CDR3 nucleotide sequence: TGTGCCAGCAGCCCCTACCTAGCGGGTAGGAATGAGCAGTTCTTC.

The rearrangement uses TRBV5-4 and TRBJ2-5; 16 nucleotides match TRBD2. Looked up from germline, CDR1 is SGHNT and CDR2 is YYREEE (reference sequence). J gave up 4 bases and V 3 bases, and 3 bases lay outside the gene matches. The CDR3 covers 16 residues. Here the CDR3 reads CASSSGTSGRAETQYF. CDR3 bases: TGTGCCAGCAGCTCCGGGACTAGCGGGAGGGCAGAGACCCAGTACTTC. Looking up the rest from reference TRBV5-4 and TRBJ2-5 gives the full variable domain: ETGVTQSPTHLIKTRGQQVTLRCSSQSGHNTVSWYQQALGQGPQFIFQYYREEENGRGNFPPRFSGLQFPNYSSELNVNALELDDSALYLCASSSGTSGRAETQYFGPGTRLLVL.

This chain uses TRBV6-5 with TRBJ2-3; TRBD1 might be the D (6 bases). Trimming shortened V by 0 bases and J by 9 bases, and 16 bases separated the two germline ends. The germline gives CDR1 MNHEY, CDR2 SVGAGI. The CDR3 consists of 15 residues. The CDR3: CASSYSRTGKYTQYF. CDR3 DNA sequence: TGTGCCAGCAGTTACTCGAGAACAGGGAAGTACACGCAGTATTTT.

The chain is built from TRBV2 and TRBJ1-5, with D possibly matching TRBD1 (6 bases). The length of the CDR3 is 14 residues. Germline V gene sequence: CDR1 SNHLY, CDR2 FYNNEI. Between the trimmed V and J ends, which lost 3 bases and 7 bases, there was a span of 13 bases. The CDR3 DNA is TGTGCCAGCAGTGACCAAGGGGGAGTCCAGCCCCAGCATTTT. It translates to CASSDQGGVQPQHF.

This clone appeared once. DNA for the CDR3: TGCGCCAGCAGCGCCGGGACTGGCTTGTACAATGAGCAGTTCTTC. This codes for CASSAGTGLYNEQFF. V usage is TRBV5-1 and J usage is TRBJ2-1; D perhaps matches TRBD2 (6 bases). The CDR3 is 15 amino acids. Deletions cut 4 bases from V and 4 bases from J, with 15 bases between. CDR1 and CDR2 from the germline V gene are SGHRS and YFSETQ.

V is TRBV7-9 and J is TRBJ2-7; TRBD2 agrees at 11 bases. This CDR3 has 17 amino acids. V was clipped by 5 bases and J by 0 bases; unmatched bases: 9. Germline loops: CDR1 SEHNR, CDR2 FQNEAQ (reference sequence). The CDR3 region is CASSRGVAGGSSYEQYF. In DNA, the CDR3 is TGTGCCAGCAGCAGAGGAGTAGCGGGAGGGAGCTCCTACGAGCAGTACTTC.

The chain has TRBV28 and TRBJ2-7; 7 nucleotides line up with TRBD1. Germline CDR1 reads MDHEN; CDR2 reads SYDVKM. V was pared by 4 bases and J by 3 bases, with 12 bases of the junction left unmatched. The CDR3 consists of 16 residues. The CDR3 sequence is CASSSDMRDSYYEQYF. The CDR3 DNA reads TGTGCCAGCAGTTCCGATATGAGGGACAGTTACTACGAGCAGTACTTC.

The chain recombines TRBV19 with TRBJ1-2; TRBD1 aligns across 8 bases. V trimming: 5 bases; J trimming: 5 bases; junction bases outside the gene matches: 7. CDR3 length: 14 residues. Germline V CDR1 and CDR2: LNHDA, SQIVND (reference sequence). The CDR3 region is CASSPPGQAYGYTF. The CDR3 DNA sequence: TGTGCCAGTAGTCCTCCGGGACAGGCTTATGGCTACACCTTC.

The chain links TRBV5-1 to TRBJ2-3; 8 bases line up with TRBD1. Germline V gives CDR1 SGHRS, CDR2 YFSETQ. The CDR3 has 15 residues. V gave up 2 bases and J gave up 3 bases; unmatched junction bases: 5. The CDR3 loop reads CASSLGQGSTDTQYF. CDR3 nucleotide sequence: TGCGCCAGCAGCTTAGGACAGGGCTCAACAGATACGCAGTATTTT.

V usage is TRBV4-1 and J usage is TRBJ2-3; 7 bases are shared with TRBD2. V lost 6 bases to trimming and J lost 4 bases; unmatched junction nucleotides: 4. Germline CDR1 and CDR2: MGHRA and YSYEKL. The CDR3 totals 13 residues. The chain's CDR3 is CASREAGADTQYF. The CDR3 DNA is TGCGCCAGCAGGGAGGCGGGGGCAGATACGCAGTATTTT.

The J gene is TRBJ1-2, the V gene TRBV19; 9 nucleotides align to TRBD1. CDR1 and CDR2 from the germline V gene are LNHDA and SQIVND (reference sequence). This CDR3 spans 15 amino acids. V shed 3 bases and J 6 bases; nucleotides not matched to a gene: 8. The CDR3 DNA is TGTGCCAGTAGTATGGGCACAGGGGGCGCGGATGGCTACACCTTC. Translated: CASSMGTGGADGYTF.

The J gene is TRBJ2-5, the V gene TRBV5-1; 7 bases agree with TRBD1. With 4 bases clipped from V and 5 bases from J, the junction kept 8 bases outside the gene matches. CDR3 length: 14 amino acids. CDR1 is SGHRS, CDR2 YFSETQ, per germline. The CDR3 region is CASSEGAQAETQYF. The CDR3 nucleotides are TGCGCCAGCAGCGAGGGGGCGCAGGCGGAGACCCAGTACTTC.

This rearrangement joins TRBV30 to TRBJ2-7; D may be TRBD1 (5 bases). The CDR3 runs 11 residues. Germline lookup yields CDR1 GTSNPN and CDR2 SVGIG (reference sequence). The V and J ends lost 0 bases and 7 bases respectively, with 7 bases between them. This CDR3 reads CAWSVRGEQYF. The CDR3 bases are TGTGCCTGGAGTGTAAGGGGTGAGCAGTACTTC.

The chain uses TRBV4-1 and TRBJ2-1; 8 bases map to TRBD2. CDR1 is MGHRA, CDR2 YSYEKL, per germline. The CDR3 is 18 residues long. J was trimmed by 7 bases and V by 3 bases; bases with no gene match: 17. The CDR3 sequence: CASSHGGAGGLKWNEQFF. The DNA for the CDR3 is TGCGCCAGCAGCCATGGGGGTGCGGGGGGCCTTAAGTGGAATGAGCAGTTCTTC.

The chain joins TRBV7-2 to TRBJ1-2; D is unresolved. V was shortened by 2 bases and J by 9 bases, with 13 bases between the two germline ends. From germline, CDR1 is SGHTA and CDR2 FQGNSA. This CDR3 is built from 13 residues. The CDR3 sequence is CASSLLVSGRYTF. CDR3 coding DNA: TGTGCCAGCAGCTTATTGGTCAGCGGCCGCTACACCTTC.